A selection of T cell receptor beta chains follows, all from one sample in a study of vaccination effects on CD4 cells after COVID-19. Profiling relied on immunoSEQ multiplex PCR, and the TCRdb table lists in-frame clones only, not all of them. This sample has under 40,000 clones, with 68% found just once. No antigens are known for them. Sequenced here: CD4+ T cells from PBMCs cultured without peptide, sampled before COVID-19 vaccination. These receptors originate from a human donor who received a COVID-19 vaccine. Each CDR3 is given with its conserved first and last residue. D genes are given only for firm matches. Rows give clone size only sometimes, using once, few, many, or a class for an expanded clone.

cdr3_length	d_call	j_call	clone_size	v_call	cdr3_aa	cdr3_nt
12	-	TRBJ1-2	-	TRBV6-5	CASIGLMDGYTF	TGTGCCAGCATAGGGCTGATGGATGGCTACACCTTC
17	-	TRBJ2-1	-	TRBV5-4	CASSSRVGGPKNNEQFF	TGTGCCAGCAGCTCTCGGGTGGGCGGGCCTAAAAACAATGAGCAGTTCTTC
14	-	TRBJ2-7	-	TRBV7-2	CASSRTRGPNEQYF	TGTGCCAGCAGCCGGACACGAGGCCCCAACGAGCAGTACTTC
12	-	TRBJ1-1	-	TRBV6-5	CAVEGDYTEAFF	TGTGCCGTGGAGGGAGACTACACTGAAGCTTTCTTT
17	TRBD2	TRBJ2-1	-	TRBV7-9	CASSRNTGLAGYNEQFF	TGTGCCAGCAGCCGAAATACCGGACTAGCGGGTTACAATGAGCAGTTCTTC
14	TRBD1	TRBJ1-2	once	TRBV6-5	CASRRGQGIYGYTF	TGTGCCAGCAGACGGGGACAGGGAATCTATGGCTACACCTTC
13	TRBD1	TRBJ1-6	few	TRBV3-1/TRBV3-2	CASSLQGISPLHF	TGTGCCAGCAGCCTACAGGGGATCTCACCCCTCCACTTT
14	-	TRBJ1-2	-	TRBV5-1	CASSLRGSDYGYTF	TGCGCCAGCAGCCTGAGGGGTAGCGACTATGGCTACACCTTC
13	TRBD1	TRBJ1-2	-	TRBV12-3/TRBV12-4	CASSTGQYYGYTF	TGTGCCAGCAGCACGGGACAGTACTATGGCTACACCTTC
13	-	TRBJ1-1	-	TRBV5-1	CASSSLQDTEAFF	TGCGCCAGCAGCTCCCTTCAGGACACTGAAGCTTTCTTT
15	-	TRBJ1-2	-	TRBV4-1	CASSQVPGSNYGYTF	TGCGCCAGCAGCCAAGTACCTGGGTCGAATTATGGCTACACCTTC
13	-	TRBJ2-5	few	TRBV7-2	CASSSRTQETQYF	TGTGCCAGCAGCTCAAGGACGCAAGAGACCCAGTACTTC
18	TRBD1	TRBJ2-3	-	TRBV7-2	CASSLAGTGLTSTDTQYF	TGTGCCAGCAGCTTGGCCGGGACAGGGTTAACTAGCACAGATACGCAGTATTTT
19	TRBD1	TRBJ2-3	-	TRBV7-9	CASSLGVTGGLTFTDTQYF	TGTGCCAGCAGCTTAGGAGTAACAGGGGGCCTGACCTTCACAGATACGCAGTATTTT
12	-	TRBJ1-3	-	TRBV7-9	CASSFGENTIYF	TGTGCCAGCAGCTTCGGGGAAAACACCATATATTTT
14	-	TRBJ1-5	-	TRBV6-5	CASRQGLGNQPQHF	TGTGCCAGCAGGCAGGGACTTGGCAATCAGCCCCAGCATTTT
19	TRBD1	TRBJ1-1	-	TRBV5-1	CASSLVSGQGGVWDTEAFF	TGCGCCAGCAGCTTGGTGTCGGGACAGGGCGGGGTGTGGGACACTGAAGCTTTCTTT
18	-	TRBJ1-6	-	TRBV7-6	CASSLAAPRGHQDSPLHF	TGTGCCAGCAGCTTAGCGGCCCCACGTGGGCACCAAGATTCACCCCTCCACTTT
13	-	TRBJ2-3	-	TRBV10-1	CASSRASYDTQYF	TGCGCCAGCAGTCGGGCCAGCTACGATACGCAGTATTTT
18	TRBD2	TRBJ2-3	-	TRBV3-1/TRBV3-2	CASSPRTSGRPSTDTQYF	TGTGCCAGCAGCCCACGGACTAGCGGGAGGCCCTCCACAGATACGCAGTATTTT
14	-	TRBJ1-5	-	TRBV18	CASSLDPPNQPQHF	TGTGCCAGCTCACTTGACCCCCCCAATCAGCCCCAGCATTTT